This TCR beta chain was profiled in a study of neurological immune-mediated disorders. Overall study context: Within the group of approximately 35 multiple sclerosis patients, around 31 were relapsing-remitting, while 3 were secondary progressive.

Stored at -80 C, 2 million PBMCs were the source of the unsorted libraries. In TCRdb, the 5' RACE reads were re-called with MiXCR into one record per CDR3 protein. This table holds about 120,000 distinct CDR3 sequences, roughly 3.2% found once. Ten or more counts support this clonotype. The TCR sequence derives from a woman aged 25 to 39 with multiple sclerosis. Sequencing was carried out using PBMCs.

CDR3: CASSFGQVAPSSTEAFF. CDR3 nucleotide sequence: TGTGCCAGCAGCTTTGGACAGGTAGCCCCCTCTTCCACTGAAGCTTTCTTT. The V gene is TRBV7-2, the J gene TRBJ1-1; 7 bases agree with TRBD1. The germline V gene has CDR1 SGHTA and CDR2 FQGNSA. Trimming cost V 3 bases and J 4 bases; bases outside gene matches: 14. CDR3 length equals 17 residues.